This T cell receptor (beta chain) emerged from a study of metastatic and nonmetastatic thyroid tumors. Every patient was untreated before thyroid surgery. Via MiXCR, TCRdb re-called the PCR reads. The sample consists of 15,000 to 20,000 clones, about 31% of them appearing once. Germline V CDR1 and CDR2: MGHDK, SYGVNS. V lost 1 base, J lost 5 bases, and 8 bases lay in between. The length of the CDR3 is 13 residues. The source of this sequence is a female donor with papillary thyroid cancer or a benign thyroid nodule (not recorded which). Some clones in this sample may be carry-over from other donors' samples. The chain carries TRBV25-1 and TRBJ2-5; D not resolved. Specimen: adjacent normal tissue. DNA of the CDR3: TGTGCCAGCAGTGAATTTAATGGGGAGACCCAGTACTTC. This encodes CASSEFNGETQYF.